This TCR beta chain was captured by sequencing in a study of blood T cell repertoires in COVID-19. The overall study: Samples of COVID-19 (acute and convalescent) were obtained from the United States, Italy and Spain. T cells, B-cell-depleted T cells, or PBMCs supplied cDNA or gDNA.

How the authors handled the data: Researchers report that nucleated cell counts were estimated from reference gene primer amplification. This table comes from immunoSEQ multiplex PCR, and its TCRdb copy is limited to in-frame clones, with some not included. V, J and clone size are taken as reported in that table, and D and trimming were inferred from the DNA itself. The sample holds about 90,000 clones, roughly 92% seen once. There are 15 residues in the CDR3. Germline lookup yields CDR1 ENHRY and CDR2 SYGVKD. Unmatched junction bases numbered 8, after V lost 6 bases and J lost 7 bases. This TCR was recovered from a woman aged 55-70 years with active COVID-19. Sequenced input: peripheral blood. V and J are TRBV10-3 and TRBJ2-2; 10 nucleotides align to TRBD1. The CDR3 DNA reads TGTGCCATCAGAGCGGACAGGGGGGTTGGCGGGGAGCTGTTTTTT. Amino acid sequence: CAIRADRGVGGELFF.